The 6 T cell receptor beta chains below come from one sample, sequenced in a study of T cell responses to AZD1222 COVID-19 vaccine (dated by TCRdb to the early 2020s). The method was the immunoSEQ multiplex PCR assay. TCRdb holds this immuneACCESS table with in-frame rearrangements only. Some clones are missing; in checked studies, unresolved V genes explain under half, and the rest has no known cause. Within this sample are roughly 100,000 clones, with over 90% of them counted one time only. Around 4.7% of the sample is taken by the ten largest. What this sample's time point label stands for: baseline before first vaccination. The sample in question was peripheral blood, obtained on day 0 of AZD1222 vaccination. The source of these receptors is an adult in good health.

The J gene is TRBJ2-3, the V gene TRBV29-1; D is uncertain. Trimming left V 1 base short and J 3 bases short, with 11 bases between. The CDR3 sequence is 14 residues long. Germline loops: CDR1 SQVTM, CDR2 ANQGSEA. CDR3 coding DNA: TGCAGCGTTGAAGGTCGTCAGGAAACAGATACGCAGTATTTT. Encoded protein: CSVEGRQETDTQYF.

The chain employs TRBV9 and TRBJ2-1; D remains ambiguous. CDR1 is SGDLS, CDR2 YYNGEE, per germline. The CDR3 totals 13 residues. V lost 4 bases and J 0 bases, leaving 5 bases between the germline ends. The CDR3 is CASSPSSYNEQFF. In DNA form, the CDR3 reads TGTGCCAGCAGCCCGAGCTCCTACAATGAGCAGTTCTTC. Drawing the rest from reference TRBV9 and TRBJ2-1, the complete variable domain is DSGVTQTPKHLITATGQRVTLRCSPRSGDLSVYWYQQSLDQGLQFLIQYYNGEERAKGNILERFSAQQFPDLHSELNLSSLELGDSALYFCASSPSSYNEQFFGPGTRLTVL.

The V call is TRBV27, the J call TRBJ2-1, with D possibly being TRBD2 (5 bases). Germline V gene lookup returns CDR1 MNHEY and CDR2 SMNVEV (reference sequence). Deletions cut 5 bases from V and 0 bases from J, with 11 bases between. CDR3 size: 15 residues. DNA of the CDR3: TGTGCCAGCAGTGGTAGCGAAAGCTCCTACAATGAGCAGTTCTTC. Translating it yields CASSGSESSYNEQFF.

V gene TRBV6-5 combines with J gene TRBJ2-7, with D uncertain. The germline V gene encodes CDR1 MNHEY and CDR2 SVGAGI. The germline V and J ends were trimmed by 6 bases and 5 bases, with 8 bases remaining between them. The CDR3 is 11 residues long. The CDR3 DNA is TGTGCCAGCAGGAAGAGCCACGAGCAGTACTTC. This sequence encodes CASRKSHEQYF.

The V gene is TRBV7-2, the J gene TRBJ2-3; D is uncertain. This CDR3 is built from 15 residues. The germline V gene has CDR1 SGHTA and CDR2 FQGNSA. Trimming took 5 bases from V and 1 from J, leaving 13 bases between them. CDR3 region: CASSRNGQGTDTQYF. CDR3 coding DNA: TGTGCCAGCAGCCGCAATGGGCAGGGCACAGATACGCAGTATTTT.

The chain is built from TRBV5-8 and TRBJ1-5, with a weak D call TRBD1 (6 bases). The CDR3 runs 17 residues. The germline V and J ends were trimmed by 4 bases and 6 bases, with 23 bases remaining between them. Germline lookup yields CDR1 SGHTS and CDR2 YDEGEE. In nucleotides, the CDR3 is TGTGCCAGCAGCCCGTGGGGGGGGGCGCGACGCGTTCAGCCCCAGCATTTT. It translates to CASSPWGGARRVQPQHF.